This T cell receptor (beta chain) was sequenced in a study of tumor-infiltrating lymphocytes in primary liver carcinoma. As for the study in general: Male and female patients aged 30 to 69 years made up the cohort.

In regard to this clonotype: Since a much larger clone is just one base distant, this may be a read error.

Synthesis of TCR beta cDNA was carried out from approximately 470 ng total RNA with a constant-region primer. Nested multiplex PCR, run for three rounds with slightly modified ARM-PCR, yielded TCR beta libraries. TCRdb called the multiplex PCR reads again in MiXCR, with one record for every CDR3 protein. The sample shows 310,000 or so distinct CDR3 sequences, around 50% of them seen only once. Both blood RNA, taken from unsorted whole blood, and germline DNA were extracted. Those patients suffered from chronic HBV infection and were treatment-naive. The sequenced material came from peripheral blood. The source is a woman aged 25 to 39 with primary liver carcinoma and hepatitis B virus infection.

The CDR3 region is CSVKGWVTGAFF. CDR3 bases: TGCAGCGTGAAGGGGTGGGTCACTGGAGCTTTCTTT. This chain joins TRBV29-1 and TRBJ1-1; D might be TRBD1 (5 bases). There are 12 residues in the CDR3. Germline V CDR1 and CDR2: SQVTM, ANQGSEA.